This record concerns one TCR beta chain sequence. As yet, its antigen is unknown. These data come from a study of monozygotic twins with inflammatory bowel disease. The study's findings and limits: Researchers report that IBD patients shared fewer clonotypes with others than healthy twins, especially amid disease activity.

Each TCR library used 3500 ng of total RNA. From its re-call of the 5' RACE reads, TCRdb lists each CDR3 protein once, without DNA. The data show 300,000 to 400,000 distinct CDR3 sequences, and the top ten clones hold around 2%. There are 15 residues in the CDR3. CDR1 is SQVTM, CDR2 ANQGSEA, per germline. V is TRBV29-1 and J is TRBJ2-7; TCRdb names TRBD1, which stays unverified in the absence of DNA. The specimen sequenced was blood. This TCR derives from a human donor with ulcerative colitis or Crohn's disease, or a healthy co-twin of an affected twin (not recorded which). The CDR3 spells CSVGWSRVRSYEQYF.